This T cell receptor (beta chain) was retrieved from a study of siplizumab effects on memory and regulatory T cells. V lost 6 bases, J lost 0 bases, and 17 bases lay in between. The CDR3 consists of 17 residues. Germline loops: CDR1 SGHAT, CDR2 FQNNGV. Sequencing was performed with immunoSEQ multiplex PCR; in TCRdb, only in-frame clones are kept and a portion is missing. Altogether about 100,000 clones are present, 80% to 95% being singletons, with the ten largest covering around 0.15%. The chain is built from TRBV11-2 and TRBJ1-4; D is undetermined. Sequenced: CD4+ T cells sorted from blood. The source of this sequence is a human donor in good health. The CDR3 is CASRRKLGGATNEKLFF. CDR3 in DNA: TGTGCCAGCAGGCGTAAACTCGGCGGGGCAACTAATGAAAAACTGTTTTTT.